The TCR beta chain described here comes from a study of early T cells in non-severe SARS-CoV-2 infection. TCRdb called the 5' RACE reads again in MiXCR, with one record for every CDR3 protein. Here the sample spans 25,000 to 30,000 distinct CDR3 sequences, roughly 4.2% being singletons. Germline lookup yields CDR1 SQVTM and CDR2 ANQGSEA. Between the trimmed V and J ends, which lost 7 bases and 5 bases, there was a span of 12 bases. The CDR3 is 11 amino acids. The V call is TRBV29-1, the J call TRBJ2-7, with a tentative D call TRBD2 (6 bases). The sequence derives from an adult who was a healthcare worker with PCR-confirmed SARS-CoV-2 infection or an uninfected control (not recorded which). The sequencing sample was made of whole blood. The CDR3 sequence: CSGGWGDEQYF. The DNA of the CDR3 is TGCAGCGGCGGGTGGGGGGACGAGCAGTACTTC.